This T cell receptor beta chain emerged from a study of shared clonotypes between healthy human individuals. As for the study in general: For every donor, three CD4 naive, three CD4 memory, two CD8 naive and one CD8 memory plates were used.

Assay used: immunoSEQ multiplex PCR; TCRdb lists only in-frame clones, some missing. This table holds approximately 980,000 clones, over 60% found once. Trimming removed 6 bases from V and 2 bases from J; junction bases left unmatched: 5. The CDR3 covers 14 residues. Germline CDR1 is WSHSY and CDR2 is SAAADI. The V and J genes are TRBV10-2 and TRBJ2-3; 7 nucleotides match TRBD1. The sequenced material came from memory CD4+ T cells sorted from blood. Documented subset: CD45RA-negative fraction. The sequence was obtained from a man younger than 35 in good health. CDR3 sequence: CASSRQGHTDTQYF. The CDR3 region has the DNA TGCGCCAGCAGCCGACAGGGTCACACAGATACGCAGTATTTT.